These 16 T cell receptor beta chains came from one sample sequenced in a study of radiation and T cells in renal cell carcinoma. This sample's time point: blood 4 weeks post-SBRT, at nephrectomy. The treatment was: 15 Gy SBRT to primary tumor, nephrectomy 4 weeks later. Only in-frame clones appear in the TCRdb table, and some are missing; sequencing was by immunoSEQ multiplex PCR. The data show some 81,000 clones, with roughly nine tenths seen just once and 5% to 7.5% held by the top ten. This sample comprised blood, obtained from a patient whose treatment included radiotherapy and nephrectomy. The receptors were sampled from a woman aged 70-85 years with renal cell carcinoma.

The CDR3 nucleotides read TGTGCCAGCAGCCCCCGAGGAGTCGACAGGGCCGAGAAGGAAAAACTGTTTTTT. It yields the protein CASSPRGVDRAEKEKLFF. The chain joins TRBV21-1 to TRBJ1-4; the D call of TRBD1 is as the table states it, not checked on the DNA. TRBV21-1 has pseudogene status. The CDR3 has 18 amino acids.

V gene TRBV5-1 combines with J gene TRBJ1-1; a weak D match, TRBD1 (5 bases). Germline V CDR1 and CDR2: SGHRS, YFSETQ. V was trimmed by 0 bases and J by 4 bases, leaving 13 bases between them. This CDR3 comprises 15 residues. CDR3 protein: CASSLAPGKSTEAFF. The CDR3 DNA is TGCGCCAGCAGCTTGGCCCCAGGGAAGAGCACTGAAGCTTTCTTT.

V and J are TRBV27 and TRBJ2-4; 8 nucleotides line up with TRBD2. The V gene's germline CDR1 is MNHEY and CDR2 SMNVEV (reference sequence). This CDR3 spans 13 amino acids. V shed 6 bases and J 7 bases; nucleotides not matched to a gene: 5. CDR3 DNA: TGTGCCAGCAGGACGGGGGGGCGGAACATTCAGTACTTC. This translates into CASRTGGRNIQYF.

This chain uses TRBV5-1 with TRBJ1-1, with TRBD1 identical over 7 bases. The CDR3 covers 18 residues. J was trimmed by 0 bases and V by 4 bases; bases with no gene match: 15. CDR1 and CDR2 (germline): SGHRS, YFSETQ. CDR3 loop: CASSLRTGLGAMNTEAFF. DNA for the CDR3: TGCGCCAGCAGCCTACGGACAGGATTGGGGGCCATGAACACTGAAGCTTTCTTT. Variable domain in full (rest from reference TRBV5-1 and TRBJ1-1): KAGVTQTPRYLIKTRGQQVTLSCSPISGHRSVSWYQQTPGQGLQFLFEYFSETQRNKGNFPGRFSGRQFSNSRSEMNVSTLELGDSALYLCASSLRTGLGAMNTEAFFGQGTRLTVV.

This chain joins TRBV2 and TRBJ2-1, with TRBD2 identical over 11 bases. Germline CDR1 is SNHLY and CDR2 is FYNNEI. The V gene end was trimmed by 8 bases and the J gene end by 4 bases; junction bases not matched to a gene: 7. This CDR3 comprises 15 residues. CDR3 sequence: CASSIAGGPYNEQFF. The CDR3 DNA reads TGTGCCAGCTCGATAGCGGGGGGGCCTTACAATGAGCAGTTCTTC.

The chain couples TRBV27 to TRBJ2-3; no firm D call. The CDR3 has 18 residues. From germline, CDR1 is MNHEY and CDR2 SMNVEV (reference sequence). V lost 7 bases, J lost 1 base, and 24 bases lay in between. The CDR3 DNA is TGTGCCAGCAAAAACCGGGCGATAGCTGACCTTCGCACAGATACGCAGTATTTT. Protein: CASKNRAIADLRTDTQYF.

The chain has TRBV6-1 and TRBJ2-7; D gene uncertain. V was clipped by 7 bases and J by 3 bases, with 13 bases between them. This CDR3 has 13 residues. The V gene's germline CDR1 is MNHNS and CDR2 SASEGT. The DNA for the CDR3 is TGTGCCAGCAACACGGACCGTCACTACGAGCAGTACTTC. It is translated as CASNTDRHYEQYF.

The V gene is TRBV7-8, the J gene TRBJ1-6; TRBD1 matches at 7 bases. The V and J ends lost 5 bases and 7 bases, in that order; junction bases with no gene match: 11. In germline, CDR1 is SGHVS, CDR2 FQNEAQ. This CDR3 has 16 residues. CDR3 DNA sequence: TGTGCCAGCAGCCCGGTGACGACAGGGCCCAATTCACCCCTCCACTTT. Protein: CASSPVTTGPNSPLHF.

The chain links TRBV5-1 to TRBJ1-3, with 10 nucleotides matching TRBD1. The germline V gene has CDR1 SGHRS and CDR2 YFSETQ. The CDR3 totals 17 residues. With V trimmed by 4 bases and J by 1 base, 8 bases remained unmatched. The CDR3 is CASSLRTGGNSGNTIYF. The CDR3 bases are TGCGCCAGCAGCCTTCGGACAGGGGGTAATTCTGGAAACACCATATATTTT.

The rearrangement joins TRBV6-5 to TRBJ2-5; no firm D call. The germline gives CDR1 MNHEY, CDR2 SVGAGI. This CDR3 has 12 amino acids. Between the trimmed V and J ends, which lost 0 bases and 5 bases, there was a span of 4 bases. The chain's CDR3 is CASSYSAETQYF. Here the CDR3 DNA reads TGTGCCAGCAGTTACTCCGCCGAGACCCAGTACTTC.

The J gene is TRBJ2-2, the V gene TRBV7-2; D gene uncertain. Trimming cost V 5 bases and J 6 bases, with 10 bases left between them. CDR3 length: 13 amino acids. Germline V lookup: CDR1 SGHTA, CDR2 FQGNSA. The DNA for the CDR3 is TGTGCCAGCAGCGGGCGGAGATCCGGGGAGCTGTTTTTT. It specifies CASSGRRSGELFF.

This rearrangement joins TRBV6-5 to TRBJ2-7; D gene uncertain. Looked up from germline, CDR1 is MNHEY and CDR2 is SVGAGI. This CDR3 has 11 residues. The V gene lost 8 bases and the J gene lost 3 bases, with 8 bases spanning the gap. Here the CDR3 reads CASARGYEQYF. The DNA for the CDR3 is TGTGCCAGCGCTAGAGGCTACGAGCAGTACTTC.

This clone was counted a single time. The chain is built from TRBV11-3 and TRBJ2-5; D might be TRBD1 (6 bases). Looked up from germline, CDR1 is SGHNT and CDR2 is YENEEA. The V and J ends lost 6 bases and 4 bases respectively, with 15 bases between them. The CDR3 spans 14 residues. The CDR3 loop reads CASRLTLQGETQYF. CDR3 sequence (DNA): TGTGCCAGCAGACTGACCTTACAGGGAGAGACCCAGTACTTC. Supplemented by reference TRBV11-3 and TRBJ2-5, the full variable domain reads EAGVVQSPRYKIIEKKQPVAFWCNPISGHNTLYWYLQNLGQGPELLIRYENEEAVDDSQLPKDRFSAERLKGVDSTLKIQPAELGDSAVYLCASRLTLQGETQYFGPGTRLLVL.

The V and J genes are TRBV19 and TRBJ2-7; D not certain. The CDR3 is made up of 12 amino acids. Germline-derived CDR1 and CDR2 are LNHDA and SQIVND (reference sequence). Trimming shortened V by 10 bases and J by 1 base, and 11 bases separated the two germline ends. CDR3 bases: TGTGCCACCCGCGACTGGTCCTACGAGCAGTACTTC. It yields the protein CATRDWSYEQYF.

The rearrangement links TRBV6-1 to TRBJ1-2, with D perhaps TRBD1 (5 bases). The CDR3 is 14 amino acids. The ends were cut back, 6 bases at V and 4 bases at J, with 15 bases in the middle. Looked up from germline, CDR1 is MNHNS and CDR2 is SASEGT. This chain's CDR3 is CASSPAGGIYGYTF. CDR3 sequence (DNA): TGTGCCAGCAGCCCAGCGGGGGGAATCTATGGCTACACCTTC.

With respect to this clone: The same CDR3 can be traced to other DNA sequences in this sample. The rearrangement joins TRBV27 to TRBJ2-7; possibly TRBD2 for D (5 bases). CDR3 length equals 11 residues. Trimming took off 10 bases at V and 5 bases at J, with 12 bases between the two ends. Germline V gives CDR1 MNHEY, CDR2 SMNVEV (reference sequence). CDR3 sequence reads: CATAAGNEQYF. CDR3 nucleotides: TGTGCCACCGCGGCGGGCAACGAGCAGTACTTC.